Shown below are 27 T cell receptor beta chains from a single sample sequenced in a study of cytomegalovirus exposure and HLA in healthy donors listed by TCRdb under 2017. The method behind the library was the immunoSEQ multiplex PCR assay. The multiplex PCR relied on a mix of 60 forward primers for TCR Vbeta segments and 13 reverse primers for TCR Jbeta segments. As stored in TCRdb, this immuneACCESS dataset retains in-frame rearrangements with V and J assigned. A fraction of the clones does not appear; measured against another copy, unresolved V genes explain less than half of the discrepancy, and the remainder lacks a known reason. For this sample there are fewer than 250,000 clones; about four fifths appear just once. 13% to 15% of the sample is held by the ten biggest clonotypes. Sequences were obtained from PBMCs. The source is a woman aged 30 to 39 in good health and CMV-seropositive.

This chain joins TRBV19 and TRBJ1-5; TRBD1 matches at 7 bases. Unmatched junction bases numbered 12, after V lost 6 bases and J lost 1 base. This CDR3 is 17 amino acids long. Germline-derived CDR1 and CDR2 are LNHDA and SQIVND (reference sequence). This chain's CDR3 is CASRGRLPGGSNQPQHF. The DNA of the CDR3 is TGTGCCAGTAGGGGGAGACTCCCAGGGGGGAGCAATCAGCCCCAGCATTTT.

The chain combines TRBV28 with TRBJ2-6; TRBD1 aligns across 8 bases. Germline V gene data show CDR1 as MDHEN and CDR2 as SYDVKM. With 5 bases clipped from V and 4 bases from J, the junction kept 13 bases outside the gene matches. CDR3 size: 18 residues. The CDR3 coding sequence is TGTGCCAGCAGTACCATTCAGGGGGCGCTTAAAGGGGCCAACGTCCTGACTTTC. Amino acids: CASSTIQGALKGANVLTF.

The genes are TRBV5-6 and TRBJ2-1; D might be TRBD1 (6 bases). Per germline, CDR1 SGHDT and CDR2 YYEEEE. CDR3 length: 16 amino acids. V gave up 4 bases and J gave up 0 bases, with 14 bases separating them. The DNA of the CDR3 is TGTGCCAGCAGCCTGGTTACAGGGAGCTCCTACAATGAGCAGTTCTTC. It yields the protein CASSLVTGSSYNEQFF.

CDR3 loop: CASSYEGTNEKLFF. As DNA, the CDR3 is TGTGCCAGCAGTTACGAGGGTACTAATGAAAAACTGTTTTTT. The chain carries TRBV6-5 and TRBJ1-4; D is unclear. The germline V gene encodes CDR1 MNHEY and CDR2 SVGAGI. The CDR3 loop spans 14 amino acids. Between the trimmed V and J ends, which lost 2 bases and 2 bases, there was a span of 6 bases.

The chain recombines TRBV28 with TRBJ1-6, with TRBD1 identical over 9 bases. Unmatched junction bases numbered 8, after V lost 8 bases and J lost 0 bases. The germline V gene has CDR1 MDHEN and CDR2 SYDVKM. The CDR3 contains 17 residues. In DNA form, the CDR3 reads TGTGCCAGCCTAACTGGACAGGGGCTCTCCTATAATTCACCCCTCCACTTT. Its translation is CASLTGQGLSYNSPLHF.

This chain joins TRBV13 and TRBJ2-5; D is unresolved. The end of the DNA aligns better with TRBJ2-7, so the J call may be wrong. Germline loops: CDR1 PRHDT, CDR2 FYEKMQ (reference sequence). The CDR3 has 14 amino acids. CDR3 sequence reads: CASSRPGSSYEQYF. The CDR3 bases are TGTGCCAGCAGCCGACCAGGTTCCTCCTACGAGCAGTACTTC.

Here the CDR3 reads CASSQRTYRGRHGYTF. The DNA for the CDR3 is TGTGCCAGCAGTCAACGGACCTACAGGGGGCGACATGGCTACACCTTC. V usage is TRBV7-9 and J usage is TRBJ1-2; TRBD1 matches at 9 bases. J gave up 6 bases and V 6 bases, and 14 bases lay outside the gene matches. Germline V gene sequence: CDR1 SEHNR, CDR2 FQNEAQ (reference sequence). This CDR3 contains 16 residues.

This sequence joins TRBV11-3 and TRBJ2-3, with 11 nucleotides matching TRBD2. There are 16 residues in the CDR3. Losses at the gene ends were 5 bases for V and 1 base for J; bases not matched to a gene: 5. Per the germline V gene, CDR1 is SGHNT and CDR2 is YENEEA. The CDR3 sequence: CASSVGTSGRTDTQYF. In nucleotides, the CDR3 is TGTGCCAGCAGCGTTGGGACTAGCGGTCGCACAGATACGCAGTATTTT.

The J gene is TRBJ1-5, the V gene TRBV30, with D possibly matching TRBD1 (5 bases). In germline, CDR1 is GTSNPN, CDR2 SVGIG (reference sequence). This CDR3 contains 14 residues. V lost 0 bases, J lost 4 bases, and 10 bases lay in between. The CDR3 sequence is CAWSVAGINQPQHF. CDR3 coding DNA: TGTGCCTGGAGTGTGGCAGGGATTAATCAGCCCCAGCATTTT.

Only a few counts were recorded for this clone. The chain employs TRBV6-1 and TRBJ1-2, with TRBD1 matching 10 bases. The CDR3 loop spans 14 amino acids. The germline V gene encodes CDR1 MNHNS and CDR2 SASEGT. V lost 4 bases to trimming and J lost 7 bases; unmatched junction nucleotides: 6. CDR3 sequence: CASSGDRGRGGYTF. CDR3 nucleotide sequence: TGTGCCAGCAGTGGGGACAGGGGAAGGGGTGGCTACACCTTC.

This chain links TRBV7-9 with TRBJ1-3; 11 nucleotides match TRBD1. V lost 4 bases to trimming and J lost 3 bases; unmatched junction nucleotides: 2. Germline V gives CDR1 SEHNR, CDR2 FQNEAQ (reference sequence). This CDR3 has 15 amino acids. CDR3 nucleotides: TGTGCCAGCAGCTGGACAGGGGGCGTTGGAAACACCATATATTTT. It specifies CASSWTGGVGNTIYF.

This chain links TRBV7-9 with TRBJ1-1, with D possibly matching TRBD1 (6 bases). The CDR3 sequence is 17 residues long. Germline loops: CDR1 SEHNR, CDR2 FQNEAQ (reference sequence). V was shortened by 5 bases and J by 5 bases, with 24 bases between the two germline ends. The CDR3 nucleotides are TGTGCCAGCAGCGCGATGACAGGTAGCTCCATTACGACTGAAGCTTTCTTT. Encoded protein: CASSAMTGSSITTEAFF.

This clone was detected only once. This chain uses TRBV14 with TRBJ2-7; maybe TRBD1 (6 bases). Trimming pared 5 bases from V and 4 bases from J, leaving 12 bases between. The germline gives CDR1 SGHDN, CDR2 FVKESK. There are 13 residues in the CDR3. CDR3 in amino acids: CASSINRVYEQYF. The CDR3 region has the DNA TGTGCCAGCAGCATAAACAGGGTTTACGAGCAGTACTTC.

The rearrangement joins TRBV5-1 to TRBJ1-1; D might be TRBD1 (6 bases). The CDR3 has 14 residues. Germline CDR1 is SGHRS and CDR2 is YFSETQ. V was pared by 8 bases and J by 0 bases, with 14 bases between. The CDR3 region is CARYRDKMNTEAFF. Written as DNA, the CDR3 is TGCGCCAGATATCGGGACAAAATGAACACTGAAGCTTTCTTT. Full variable domain (rest looked up from reference TRBV5-1 and TRBJ1-1): KAGVTQTPRYLIKTRGQQVTLSCSPISGHRSVSWYQQTPGQGLQFLFEYFSETQRNKGNFPGRFSGRQFSNSRSEMNVSTLELGDSALYLCARYRDKMNTEAFFGQGTRLTVV.

This clone has only a few counts. One junction end does not reproduce the germline sequence, and a read error may be involved. The chain has TRBV7-9 and TRBJ2-5; D ambiguous. CDR1 SEHNR and CDR2 FQNEAQ come from the germline V gene (reference sequence). The CDR3 loop spans 11 amino acids. As DNA, the CDR3 is TGTTCCAGCAGCCTCGAAGAGACCCAGTACTTC. Amino acid sequence: CSSSLEETQYF.

The V call is TRBV7-2, the J call TRBJ2-7; 7 bases line up with TRBD2. The CDR3 spans 15 residues. Per germline, CDR1 SGHTA and CDR2 FQGNSA. V was clipped by 1 base and J by 3 bases; unmatched bases: 6. CDR3 in DNA: TGTGCCAGCAGCTTAGTACGGGGGGACGACTACGAGCAGTACTTC. Protein sequence: CASSLVRGDDYEQYF.

The CDR3 DNA reads TGTGCCAGCAGCCAAGCTCAGGCTGTACGACAGCCCCAGCATTTT. Translating gives CASSQAQAVRQPQHF. The genes are TRBV4-2 and TRBJ1-5, with unresolved D. CDR3 length: 15 amino acids. The ends were cut back, 1 base at V and 7 bases at J, with 14 bases in the middle. The V gene's germline CDR1 is LGHNA and CDR2 YNFKEQ.

The V gene is TRBV19, the J gene TRBJ1-5; D call uncertain. Germline CDR1 LNHDA, CDR2 SQIVND (reference sequence). V was shortened by 3 bases and J by 0 bases, with 9 bases between the two germline ends. This CDR3 contains 15 residues. CDR3 DNA sequence: TGTGCCAGTAGTATCAGCGGGTCTAGCAATCAGCCCCAGCATTTT. Translated, it gives CASSISGSSNQPQHF. The full variable domain, its missing parts supplied by reference TRBV19 and TRBJ1-5, is DGGITQSPKYLFRKEGQNVTLSCEQNLNHDAMYWYRQDPGQGLRLIYYSQIVNDFQKGDIAEGYSVSREKKESFPLTVTSAQKNPTAFYLCASSISGSSNQPQHFGDGTRLSIL.

The genes are TRBV4-3 and TRBJ2-3; TRBD2 matches 12 bases. Germline lookup yields CDR1 LGHNA and CDR2 YSLEER. CDR3 length: 15 residues. Trimming removed 4 bases from V and 4 bases from J; junction bases left unmatched: 3. In nucleotides, the CDR3 is TGCGCCAGCAGCCGTGGACTAGCGGGGCCAGATACGCAGTATTTT. This gives the protein CASSRGLAGPDTQYF.

V and J are TRBV19 and TRBJ2-3; D call uncertain. From germline, CDR1 is LNHDA and CDR2 SQIVND (reference sequence). This CDR3 region has 14 residues. The V and J ends lost 5 bases and 3 bases respectively, with 12 bases between them. CDR3 amino acids: CASSPQRSTDTQYF. CDR3 bases: TGTGCCAGTAGTCCTCAGAGGAGTACAGATACGCAGTATTTT.

The CDR3 here is CASSRGTGGETQYF. In nucleotides, the CDR3 is TGTGCCAGCAGTCGGGGGACAGGGGGGGAGACCCAGTACTTC. The chain has TRBV5-5 and TRBJ2-5; 11 bases match TRBD1. The V segment lost 5 bases and the J segment 5 bases; nucleotides outside the gene matches: 5. There are 14 residues in the CDR3. In germline, CDR1 is SGHKS, CDR2 YYEKEE (reference sequence).

The genes are TRBV5-1 and TRBJ1-5; TRBD1 aligns across 7 bases. This CDR3 comprises 15 residues. The germline gives CDR1 SGHRS, CDR2 YFSETQ. With V trimmed by 3 bases and J by 4 bases, 7 bases remained unmatched. CDR3 DNA: TGCGCCAGCAGCTCAACAGGGGCACGAAATCAGCCCCAGCATTTT. Translation gives CASSSTGARNQPQHF.

V gene TRBV19 combines with J gene TRBJ1-2; D is perhaps TRBD1 (5 bases). V was clipped by 3 bases and J by 8 bases, with 16 bases between them. The CDR3 has 14 residues. Germline lookup yields CDR1 LNHDA and CDR2 SQIVND (reference sequence). CDR3 nucleotides: TGTGCCAGTAGTATTAAGGGGAGGGCTAGAGGCTACACCTTC. The encoded protein is CASSIKGRARGYTF.

This clone was found a few times. The V gene is TRBV6-6, the J gene TRBJ2-1; possibly TRBD1 for D (6 bases). The CDR3 has 14 residues. Trimming stripped 6 bases from V and 5 bases from J, with 14 bases between. Germline loops: CDR1 MNHNY, CDR2 SVGAGI (reference sequence). DNA of the CDR3: TGTGCCAGCAGAACGAGGGACAAAAACAATGAGCAGTTCTTC. Amino acids: CASRTRDKNNEQFF.

The CDR3 loop is CAIKGQENTEAFF. The DNA of the CDR3 is TGTGCCATCAAGGGACAGGAGAACACTGAAGCTTTCTTT. The genes are TRBV10-3 and TRBJ1-1, with 8 bases matching TRBD1. Germline CDR1 is ENHRY and CDR2 is SYGVKD. This CDR3 has 13 residues. V lost 7 bases to trimming and J lost 1 base; unmatched junction nucleotides: 2.

The V and J genes are TRBV23-1 and TRBJ1-5, with 7 bases matching TRBD1. TRBV23-1 is classed as an ORF, of uncertain function. CDR3 length equals 14 residues. Trimming at V came to 6 bases and at J to 0 bases, leaving 2 bases not matched to a gene. The CDR3 bases are TGCGCCAGCAGGACAGGGTATAGCAATCAGCCCCAGCATTTT. Translated: CASRTGYSNQPQHF.

This clone has only one observation. The gene calls are TRBV30 and TRBJ2-3; TRBD2 matches 7 bases. J was trimmed by 2 bases and V by 4 bases; bases with no gene match: 6. The CDR3 runs 14 residues. The germline CDR1 and CDR2 sequences are GTSNPN and SVGIG (reference sequence). CDR3 residues: CAWKRDYNTDTQYF. CDR3 sequence (DNA): TGTGCCTGGAAGCGGGACTATAACACAGATACGCAGTATTTT.